Each of the 19 T cell receptor beta chains below was sequenced from the same sample in a study of PD-L1 blockade in urothelial cancer. This sample's time point: pretreatment peripheral blood. Measured with immunoSEQ multiplex PCR; TCRdb has only the in-frame clones, and not every one. The profile shows approximately 88,000 clones, 80% to 85% of them singletons. This material consisted of PBMCs, taken around atezolizumab (anti-PD-L1) treatment. The receptors come from a man aged 60 to 69 with urothelial cancer.

The chain couples TRBV30 to TRBJ2-6; D remains ambiguous. Germline lookup yields CDR1 GTSNPN and CDR2 SVGIG (reference sequence). The CDR3 has 16 residues. V lost 0 bases and J lost 0, with 9 bases in between. DNA of the CDR3: TGTGCCTGGAGTGTGGTTAGCAGCTCTGGGGCCAACGTCCTGACTTTC. Amino acid sequence: CAWSVVSSSGANVLTF.

This clone was seen only a few times. V gene TRBV6-5 combines with J gene TRBJ2-7; 10 bases fit TRBD1. With V trimmed by 7 bases and J by 4 bases, 4 bases remained unmatched. Germline V gene lookup returns CDR1 MNHEY and CDR2 SVGAGI. The CDR3 has 13 amino acids. The CDR3, as DNA: TGTGCCAGCACCTGGACAGGGGGGTACGAGCAGTACTTC. Translation: CASTWTGGYEQYF.

V usage is TRBV10-3 and J usage is TRBJ1-2; 11 nucleotides line up with TRBD1. This CDR3 region has 16 residues. CDR1 ENHRY and CDR2 SYGVKD come from the germline V gene. With 2 bases clipped from V and 8 bases from J, the junction kept 10 bases outside the gene matches. The CDR3 DNA sequence: TGTGCCATCAGTGAGCCAGGGACAGGGGGTTATAGGGGCTACACCTTC. It encodes CAISEPGTGGYRGYTF.

CDR3 amino acids: CASSENWGGIDTGELFF. The CDR3 DNA follows: TGCGCCAGCAGTGAGAACTGGGGGGGTATCGACACCGGGGAGCTGTTTTTT. This chain links TRBV10-2 with TRBJ2-2, with 7 bases lining up with TRBD2. Looked up from germline, CDR1 is WSHSY and CDR2 is SAAADI. The CDR3 spans 17 residues. J gave up 3 bases and V 2 bases, and 9 bases lay outside the gene matches.

Here the CDR3 DNA reads TGTGCCAGTAGTATCGGGCTAGCGGGAATGGGTGAGCAGTTCTTC. It encodes CASSIGLAGMGEQFF. This chain joins TRBV19 and TRBJ2-1; 9 bases agree with TRBD2. Germline trimming cut 3 bases from V and 9 bases from J; bases unmatched to any gene: 9. The CDR3 is made up of 15 amino acids. Germline CDR1 is LNHDA and CDR2 is SQIVND (reference sequence).

The gene calls are TRBV25-1 and TRBJ2-7; TRBD2 matches 9 bases. CDR1 is MGHDK and CDR2 is SYGVNS in the germline V gene. The CDR3 runs 13 residues. With 6 bases clipped from V and 3 bases from J, the junction kept 3 bases outside the gene matches. In DNA, the CDR3 is TGTGCCAGCAGGAGCGGGGGGATCTACGAGCAGTACTTC. Its protein is CASRSGGIYEQYF.

V gene TRBV5-6 combines with J gene TRBJ2-1; 11 positions agree with TRBD2. The germline gives CDR1 SGHDT, CDR2 YYEEEE. There are 15 residues in the CDR3. Unmatched junction bases numbered 4, after V lost 4 bases and J lost 4 bases. The CDR3 here is CASSQLAGAYNEQFF. Written as DNA, the CDR3 is TGTGCCAGCAGCCAACTAGCGGGGGCATACAATGAGCAGTTCTTC.

CDR3 loop: CASSLGAINNSPLHF. DNA for the CDR3: TGTGCCAGCAGCTTAGGAGCTATTAATAATTCACCCCTCCACTTT. The J gene is TRBJ1-6, the V gene TRBV11-2; D call uncertain. This CDR3 region has 15 residues. CDR1 and CDR2 from the germline V gene are SGHAT and FQNNGV. The germline V and J ends were trimmed by 1 base and 5 bases, with 9 bases remaining between them.

The chain couples TRBV25-1 to TRBJ2-1, with D possibly being TRBD2 (5 bases). The V gene lost 1 base and the J gene lost 8 bases, with 12 bases spanning the gap. The CDR3 loop spans 14 amino acids. The V gene's germline CDR1 is MGHDK and CDR2 SYGVNS. This chain's CDR3 is CASSELSSRDEQFF. CDR3 bases: TGTGCCAGCAGTGAATTATCTAGCCGCGATGAGCAGTTCTTC.

The V call is TRBV4-1, the J call TRBJ2-7; TRBD2 matches 12 bases. From germline, CDR1 is MGHRA and CDR2 YSYEKL. CDR3 length: 16 amino acids. V shed 3 bases, J shed 4 bases, and the junction held 7 bases outside the gene matches. CDR3 sequence reads: CASSHHGLAGLYEQYF. The CDR3 nucleotides read TGCGCCAGCAGCCATCACGGACTAGCGGGATTATACGAGCAGTACTTC.

This rearrangement joins TRBV30 to TRBJ1-1; possibly TRBD1 for D (6 bases). Germline loops: CDR1 GTSNPN, CDR2 SVGIG (reference sequence). The CDR3 has 15 amino acids. CDR3 sequence: CAKMPLQGSNTEAFF. As DNA, the CDR3 is TGTGCAAAGATGCCCCTACAGGGTTCAAACACTGAAGCTTTCTTT.

The CDR3: CASSQRGGRAIGEQYF. Here the CDR3 DNA reads TGCGCCAGCAGCCAGAGGGGCGGGAGGGCAATTGGGGAGCAGTACTTC. The chain uses TRBV4-3 and TRBJ2-7, with 9 bases matching TRBD2. The V and J ends lost 3 bases and 7 bases, in that order; junction bases with no gene match: 13. The CDR3 spans 16 residues. Germline CDR1 LGHNA, CDR2 YSLEER.

This rearrangement joins TRBV19 to TRBJ1-3; 9 nucleotides align to TRBD1. The junction had 11 bases not matched to a gene; V was cut back by 1 base and J by 7 bases. Looked up from germline, CDR1 is LNHDA and CDR2 is SQIVND (reference sequence). The CDR3 has 17 residues. The CDR3 nucleotides read TGTGCCAGTAGTATAGCCGCCCTCGGACAGGGGAGGAACACCATATATTTT. Encoded protein: CASSIAALGQGRNTIYF.

The rearrangement joins TRBV10-2 to TRBJ1-1; tentatively, D is TRBD1 (6 bases). Germline V CDR1 and CDR2: WSHSY, SAAADI. The CDR3 covers 13 residues. V lost 9 bases, J lost 0 bases, and 11 bases lay in between. CDR3 sequence: CASRQDMNTEAFF. The CDR3 nucleotides read TGCGCCAGTAGACAGGACATGAACACTGAAGCTTTCTTT.

This chain uses TRBV19 with TRBJ2-7; D is possibly TRBD2 (6 bases). Germline values: CDR1 LNHDA, CDR2 SQIVND (reference sequence). V was trimmed by 5 bases and J by 0 bases, leaving 14 bases between them. The CDR3 is 15 residues long. Here the CDR3 reads CASSLGGSRSYEQYF. The CDR3 DNA sequence: TGTGCCAGTAGTCTTGGGGGGAGCCGCTCCTACGAGCAGTACTTC.

V and J are TRBV6-1 and TRBJ2-2, with D tentatively TRBD2 (5 bases). The CDR3 consists of 13 residues. Trimming pared 9 bases from V and 1 base from J, leaving 9 bases between. Germline V lookup: CDR1 MNHNS, CDR2 SASEGT. CDR3 sequence (DNA): TGTGCCAGGGAGGAGGAGAACACCGGGGAGCTGTTTTTT. Translating it yields CAREEENTGELFF.

This chain joins TRBV27 and TRBJ1-2; possible D gene TRBD1, 6 bases. Germline-derived CDR1 and CDR2 are MNHEY and SMNVEV (reference sequence). The CDR3 sequence is 13 residues long. V lost 2 bases and J 13 bases, leaving 17 bases between the germline ends. The CDR3 DNA is TGTGCCAGCAGTTTAAGAGGGGGAAGGGGGTTCACCTTC. Translating gives CASSLRGGRGFTF.

The rearrangement links TRBV7-6 to TRBJ2-5; 8 nucleotides agree with TRBD2. The ends lost 4 bases at V and 2 bases at J; junction bases unmatched: 6. Germline assignment: CDR1 SGHVS and CDR2 FNYEAQ. This CDR3 is built from 15 residues. The CDR3 sequence is CASSSGGEGQETQYF. CDR3 coding DNA: TGTGCCAGCAGCTCCGGGGGGGAGGGACAAGAGACCCAGTACTTC.

This sequence joins TRBV19 and TRBJ2-6, with a possible D match to TRBD1 (6 bases). Per germline, CDR1 LNHDA and CDR2 SQIVND (reference sequence). Trimming pared 6 bases from V and 2 bases from J, leaving 23 bases between. This CDR3 contains 19 residues. The CDR3 protein is CASSSGRGIVGAGANVLTF. CDR3 bases: TGTGCCAGTAGCTCGGGCAGGGGAATTGTGGGCGCTGGGGCCAACGTCCTGACTTTC.